This T cell receptor (beta chain) came from a study of blood T cell repertoires in COVID-19 (dated by TCRdb to 2018 to 2020). Broadly, across the study: Samples covering the acute and convalescent phases of COVID-19 were provided by collaborators in the United States, Italy and Spain. Subjects who had been exposed to COVID-19, were actively infected with it, or had recovered from it provided the deeply sampled blood TCRbeta repertoires that made up the dataset. The material from the prospective study consisted of cDNA or gDNA derived from T cells, B-cell-depleted T cells, or PBMCs. HLA class I and class II types, where available, came from metadata supplied by the sample provider rather than from assay-based typing. Sample metadata almost always included a de-identified subject ID, COVID-19 status, age in years and sex. The samples were drawn from two sources: the first 160 participants of the ongoing ImmuneRACE study, and approximately 1,300 subjects contributed by 6 global collaborators. The repertoires were released in a freely available public database meant as a resource for research on the immune response to SARS-CoV-2. General conclusions and limits of the study: The quantity of clinical and demographic metadata differed by source and by participant and was supplied without curation.

Each collaborating institution followed its own protocols to collect whole blood in K2EDTA tubes. For TCRbeta analysis, collaborators shipped samples as frozen whole blood, isolated PBMCs, or DNA extracted from either of those sample types. TCRbeta CDR3 regions were amplified from genomic DNA by means of the immunoSEQ Assay, a bias-controlled multiplex PCR. Under the source paper's analysis protocol: Within the assay, amplification of reference gene primers was used to estimate how many nucleated cells each sample contained. To quantify the absolute abundance of each unique TCRbeta CDR3 rearrangement, sequence reads were collapsed and filtered. For each sample, productive Simpson clonality was calculated as the square root of Simpson's diversity index across productive rearrangements. Held by TCRdb, this immuneACCESS table contains in-frame sequences only and omits some clones. Under half of the omission traces to an unresolved V gene where checked; the cause of the rest is unknown. V and J calls and clone size come straight from that table; D and trimming were deduced from the DNA. Recorded for this sample are 95,000 to 120,000 clones; over 65% of them occurred a single time. The leading ten clones occupy around 8% of the sample.

The CDR3 has 15 amino acids, counting the end cysteine and phenylalanine. Only the CDR3 part of the read is kept: 45 bases, read in frame from the first base. The germline V gene encodes CDR1 SGHRS and CDR2 YFSETQ. Ends trimmed: V by 4 bases, J by 0 bases; bases unmatched to a gene: 5. Of note for this clone: Its antigen target is currently unknown. Qualities for individual bases were not recorded, and no much larger clone is one base off.

The receptor chain draws on TRBV5-1 and TRBJ2-7, with 9 central nucleotides matching TRBD1. The sequenced material came from peripheral blood. The sequence was obtained from a woman aged 40 to 50 with acute or convalescent COVID-19. This receptor has the CDR3 CASSRTGEDSYEQYF. The nucleotide sequence reads TGCGCCAGCAGCCGGACAGGGGAGGACTCCTACGAGCAGTACTTC.